The 9 T cell receptor beta chains below all came from one sample that was sequenced in a study of shared clonotypes between healthy human individuals. Assay: immunoSEQ multiplex PCR; the TCRdb copy retains only in-frame clones and omits some. The top ten clones hold 0.11% of a sample with around 650,000 clones, 96% of them seen once. Positively selected for CCR7, the CD45RO-negative cells used as naive CD8 cells excluded terminally differentiated effector memory CD45RA+ cells. Input material: naive CD8+ T cells sorted from blood. These receptors came from a woman in her 30s in good health.

The table lists this clone with a few counts. The genes are TRBV5-1 and TRBJ2-7, with D perhaps matching TRBD2 (6 bases). The CDR3 length is 12 residues. V gave up 0 bases and J gave up 12 bases, with 13 bases separating them. The germline CDR1 and CDR2 sequences are SGHRS and YFSETQ. This CDR3 is CASSLVRETWYF. As DNA, the CDR3 is TGCGCCAGCAGCTTGGTTCGGGAGACATGGTACTTC.

V gene TRBV2 combines with J gene TRBJ1-5; D is perhaps TRBD1 (6 bases). CDR3 size: 15 residues. Trimming pared 6 bases from V and 2 bases from J, leaving 14 bases between. Germline values: CDR1 SNHLY, CDR2 FYNNEI. This CDR3 reads CASSPGAVGNQPQHF. The CDR3 nucleotides are TGTGCCAGCAGCCCAGGGGCGGTGGGCAATCAGCCCCAGCATTTT.

The V and J genes are TRBV27 and TRBJ2-4; tentatively, D is TRBD1 (5 bases). The CDR3 covers 16 residues. V lost 2 bases and J 3 bases, leaving 14 bases between the germline ends. Germline CDR1 MNHEY, CDR2 SMNVEV (reference sequence). CDR3 DNA sequence: TGTGCCAGCAGTTTAGGGGCCAGGTCGGGCAAAAACATTCAGTACTTC. Amino acid sequence: CASSLGARSGKNIQYF.

This clone appeared a single time. Written as DNA, the CDR3 is TGTGCCAGCAGTTGGGGCACGGGGACAGCTACAGATACGCAGTATTTT. This encodes CASSWGTGTATDTQYF. The rearrangement joins TRBV5-6 to TRBJ2-3; 7 bases line up with TRBD1. The CDR3 is 16 amino acids. Trimming took 5 bases from V and 3 from J; bases not matched to a gene: 12. The V gene's germline CDR1 is SGHDT and CDR2 YYEEEE.

This clone appeared a single time. This chain joins TRBV27 and TRBJ2-1, with D maybe TRBD1 (6 bases). Trimming stripped 5 bases from V and 4 bases from J, with 9 bases between. The CDR3 loop spans 13 amino acids. Per germline, CDR1 MNHEY and CDR2 SMNVEV (reference sequence). CDR3 nucleotide sequence: TGTGCCAGCAGTACTGGACAGTACAATGAGCAGTTCTTC. Amino acid sequence: CASSTGQYNEQFF.

This rearrangement joins TRBV5-6 to TRBJ2-3; D possibly corresponds to TRBD1 (5 bases). V was cut by 0 bases and J by 6 bases, with 11 bases left in between. Germline V gene sequence: CDR1 SGHDT, CDR2 YYEEEE. The CDR3 is made up of 14 amino acids. In nucleotides, the CDR3 is TGTGCCAGCAGCTTGGCCAGCCAGGGCGATACGCAGTATTTT. This translates into CASSLASQGDTQYF.

The chain has TRBV28 and TRBJ1-1; possibly TRBD1 for D (6 bases). CDR3 length: 14 amino acids. Trimming pared 5 bases from V and 0 bases from J, leaving 10 bases between. Germline V lookup: CDR1 MDHEN, CDR2 SYDVKM. CDR3 sequence (DNA): TGTGCCAGCAGTCCCGGGACACTGAACACTGAAGCTTTCTTT. It codes for CASSPGTLNTEAFF. The full variable domain, rest sourced from reference TRBV28 and TRBJ1-1, is DVKVTQSSRYLVKRTGEKVFLECVQDMDHENMFWYRQDPGLGLRLIYFSYDVKMKEKGDIPEGYSVSREKKERFSLILESASTNQTSMYLCASSPGTLNTEAFFGQGTRLTVV.

The chain is built from TRBV20-1 and TRBJ1-2, with D uncertain. Germline V lookup: CDR1 DFQATT, CDR2 SNEGSKA (reference sequence). The CDR3 spans 10 residues. V was pared by 8 bases and J by 8 bases, with 12 bases between. CDR3 nucleotide sequence: TGCAGTCCGGACCCAAGGGGCTACACCTTC. Amino acid sequence: CSPDPRGYTF.

In its sample, this clone was seen once. The chain carries TRBV10-3 and TRBJ2-7; D gene unclear. V dropped 4 bases and J dropped 6 bases, with 16 bases sitting between them. The CDR3 loop spans 14 amino acids. Germline V gene lookup returns CDR1 ENHRY and CDR2 SYGVKD. The CDR3 is CAISANTLELEQYF. The CDR3 nucleotides read TGTGCCATCAGTGCAAACACCCTAGAGCTCGAGCAGTACTTC.